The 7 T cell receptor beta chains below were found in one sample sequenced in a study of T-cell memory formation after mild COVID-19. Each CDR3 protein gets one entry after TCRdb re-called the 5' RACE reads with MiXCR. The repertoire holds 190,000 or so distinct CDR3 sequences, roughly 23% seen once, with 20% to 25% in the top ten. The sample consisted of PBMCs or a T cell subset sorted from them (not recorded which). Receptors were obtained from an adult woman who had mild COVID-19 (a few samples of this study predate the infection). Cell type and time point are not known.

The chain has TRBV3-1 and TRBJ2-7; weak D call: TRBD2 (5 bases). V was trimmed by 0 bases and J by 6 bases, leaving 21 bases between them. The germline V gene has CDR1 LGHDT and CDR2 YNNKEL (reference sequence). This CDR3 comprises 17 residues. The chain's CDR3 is CASSQEVMGDVYCEQYF. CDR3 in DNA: TGTGCCAGCAGCCAAGAAGTTATGGGAGATGTTTACTGCGAGCAGTACTTC.

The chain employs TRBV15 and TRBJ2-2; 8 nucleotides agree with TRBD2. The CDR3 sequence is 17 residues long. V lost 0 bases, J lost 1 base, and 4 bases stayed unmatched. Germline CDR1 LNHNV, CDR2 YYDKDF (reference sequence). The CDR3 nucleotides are TGTGCCACCAGCAGAGATCTTAGCGGGGTGAACACCGGGGAGCTGTTTTTT. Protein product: CATSRDLSGVNTGELFF.

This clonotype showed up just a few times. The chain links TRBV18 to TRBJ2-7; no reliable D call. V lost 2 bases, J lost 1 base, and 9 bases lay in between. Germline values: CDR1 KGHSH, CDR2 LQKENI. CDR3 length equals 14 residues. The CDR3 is CASSPSSDSYEQYF. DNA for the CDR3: TGTGCCAGCTCACCAAGTTCGGATTCCTACGAGCAGTACTTC.

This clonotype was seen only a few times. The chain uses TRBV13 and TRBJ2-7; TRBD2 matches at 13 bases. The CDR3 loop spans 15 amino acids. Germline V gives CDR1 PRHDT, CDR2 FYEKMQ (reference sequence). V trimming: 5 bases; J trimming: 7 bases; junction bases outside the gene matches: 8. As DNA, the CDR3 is TGTGCCAGCAGCGGCGGACTAGCGGGAGCTCGGGAGCAGTACTTC. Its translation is CASSGGLAGAREQYF. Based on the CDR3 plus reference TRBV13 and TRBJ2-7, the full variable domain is AAGVIQSPRHLIKEKRETATLKCYPIPRHDTVYWYQQGPGQDPQFLISFYEKMQSDKGSIPDRFSAQQFSDYHSELNMSSLELGDSALYFCASSGGLAGAREQYFGPGTRLTVT.

CDR3 protein: CASSCRLAPCSEQFF. In DNA, the CDR3 is TGTGCCAGCAGCTGTCGGCTAGCGCCGTGTAGTGAGCAGTTCTTC. The chain joins TRBV21-1 to TRBJ2-1; the listed D gene, TRBD2, was not tested against the DNA. TRBV21-1 counts as a pseudogene. The CDR3 is 15 amino acids.

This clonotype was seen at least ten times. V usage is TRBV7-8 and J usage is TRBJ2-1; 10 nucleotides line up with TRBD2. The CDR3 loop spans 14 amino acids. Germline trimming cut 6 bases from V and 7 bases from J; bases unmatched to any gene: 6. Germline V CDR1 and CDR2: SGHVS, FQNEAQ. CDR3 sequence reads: CASSGLAGVNEQFF. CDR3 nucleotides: TGTGCCAGCAGTGGTCTAGCGGGAGTAAATGAGCAGTTCTTC.

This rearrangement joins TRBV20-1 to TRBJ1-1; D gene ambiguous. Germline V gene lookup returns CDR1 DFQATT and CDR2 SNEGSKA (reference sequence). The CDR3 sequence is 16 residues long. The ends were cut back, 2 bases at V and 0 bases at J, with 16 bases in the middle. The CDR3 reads CSARIWSSDMNTEAFF. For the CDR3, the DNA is TGCAGTGCTAGAATTTGGTCGTCAGATATGAACACTGAAGCTTTCTTT.